A selection of T cell receptor beta chains follows, all from one sample in a study of blood T cell repertoires in COVID-19. The table came from immunoSEQ multiplex PCR; TCRdb's copy has only in-frame clones and leaves some out. Of fewer than 300,000 clones listed, roughly 88% were seen once; the top ten hold roughly 1.2%. The sequencing sample was made of PBMCs or T cells enriched from blood (not recorded which). The receptors shown here come from a woman in her thirties or forties with acute COVID-19. CDR3s include the opening cysteine and the closing phenylalanine or tryptophan. The order of the fields is D gene, V gene, clone size, J gene, CDR3 protein, CDR3 DNA. The D gene is left open where the match is weak. Expanded clones are given a class, and other clones once, few, many or no size at all.

D: TRBD2
V: TRBV10-2
size: -
J: TRBJ2-1
CDR3: CASSGLAGGYNEQFF
DNA: TGCGCCAGCAGTGGACTAGCGGGGGGCTACAATGAGCAGTTCTTC

D: -
V: TRBV19
size: -
J: TRBJ1-1
CDR3: CASSIGVFRDWNTEAFF
DNA: TGTGCCAGTAGTATAGGGGTCTTCAGGGATTGGAACACTGAAGCTTTCTTT

D: -
V: TRBV9
size: -
J: TRBJ2-3
CDR3: CASSVGGESTDTQYF
DNA: TGTGCCAGCAGCGTAGGCGGAGAAAGCACAGATACGCAGTATTTT

D: TRBD2
V: TRBV19
size: once
J: TRBJ2-7
CDR3: CASSIGPAGGGEQYF
DNA: TGTGCCAGTAGTATCGGGCCAGCGGGAGGTGGAGAGCAGTACTTC

D: -
V: TRBV19
size: -
J: TRBJ1-1
CDR3: CASRKMDSGMNTEAFF
DNA: TGTGCCAGTAGGAAAATGGACAGTGGGATGAACACTGAAGCTTTCTTT

D: TRBD2
V: TRBV25-1
size: -
J: TRBJ2-2
CDR3: CASSELAGANTGELFF
DNA: TGTGCCAGCAGTGAACTAGCGGGAGCGAACACCGGGGAGCTGTTTTTT

D: -
V: TRBV9
size: -
J: TRBJ2-4
CDR3: CASSPHRNPEYIQYF
DNA: TGTGCCAGCAGCCCCCACAGGAATCCGGAGTACATTCAGTACTTC

D: -
V: TRBV7-8
size: -
J: TRBJ2-5
CDR3: CASSPGAGVTGETQYF
DNA: TGTGCCAGCAGCCCCGGGGCAGGGGTTACGGGGGAGACCCAGTACTTC

D: -
V: TRBV7-9
size: -
J: TRBJ2-1
CDR3: CASMGLAEQGAYNEQFF
DNA: TGTGCCAGCATGGGGCTAGCGGAGCAGGGGGCTTACAATGAGCAGTTCTTC

D: TRBD1
V: TRBV28
size: -
J: TRBJ1-5
CDR3: CASSSHRGALQPQHF
DNA: TGTGCCAGCAGTTCACACAGGGGGGCTCTTCAGCCCCAGCATTTT

D: -
V: TRBV5-1
size: once
J: TRBJ2-1
CDR3: CASSARDSPVTEQFF
DNA: TGCGCCAGCAGCGCCCGGGACTCCCCCGTCACTGAGCAGTTCTTC

D: -
V: TRBV27
size: -
J: TRBJ1-2
CDR3: CASAFEGGSYGYTF
DNA: TGTGCCAGCGCCTTCGAAGGGGGTTCCTATGGCTACACCTTC

D: -
V: TRBV7-2
size: -
J: TRBJ2-5
CDR3: CASSLGQNQETQYF
DNA: TGTGCCAGCAGCTTAGGTCAGAACCAAGAGACCCAGTACTTC

D: TRBD1
V: TRBV5-1
size: -
J: TRBJ2-5
CDR3: CASSRGFDRGLRHETQYF
DNA: TGCGCCAGCAGCCGCGGGTTTGACAGGGGACTGAGACATGAGACCCAGTACTTC

D: -
V: TRBV13
size: few
J: TRBJ1-5
CDR3: CASSNRVHQPQHF
DNA: TGTGCCAGCAGTAACAGGGTTCATCAGCCCCAGCATTTT

D: -
V: TRBV28
size: -
J: TRBJ1-2
CDR3: CASSPPGKGNYGYTF
DNA: TGTGCCAGCAGTCCACCAGGCAAAGGCAACTATGGCTACACCTTC

D: TRBD2
V: TRBV10-2
size: -
J: TRBJ2-3
CDR3: CASNLAGSDTQYF
DNA: TGCGCCAGCAATTTAGCGGGCTCGGATACGCAGTATTTT

D: TRBD2
V: TRBV9
size: -
J: TRBJ2-5
CDR3: CASSVEPSGETQYF
DNA: TGTGCCAGCAGCGTAGAACCTAGCGGCGAGACCCAGTACTTC

D: -
V: TRBV5-1
size: -
J: TRBJ2-3
CDR3: CASSPGHYTDTQYF
DNA: TGCGCCAGCAGCCCGGGACACTACACAGATACGCAGTATTTT

D: -
V: TRBV6-2/TRBV6-3
size: -
J: TRBJ2-1
CDR3: CASSLSGLDNEQFF
DNA: TGTGCCAGCAGTCTATCGGGACTGGACAATGAGCAGTTCTTC

D: -
V: TRBV6-5
size: -
J: TRBJ2-7
CDR3: CASSYYGLESYEQYF
DNA: TGTGCCAGCAGTTATTATGGACTTGAATCCTACGAGCAGTACTTC

D: TRBD2
V: TRBV19
size: once
J: TRBJ2-2
CDR3: CASGLDPLKIGELFF
DNA: TGTGCCAGCGGACTAGACCCATTAAAGATCGGGGAGCTGTTTTTT

D: -
V: TRBV5-1
size: once
J: TRBJ1-4
CDR3: CASSLSRNEKLFF
DNA: TGCGCCAGCAGCTTATCCCGGAATGAAAAACTGTTTTTT

D: -
V: TRBV7-2
size: -
J: TRBJ2-5
CDR3: CASSLGAAKETQYF
DNA: TGTGCCAGCAGCTTAGGAGCGGCCAAAGAGACCCAGTACTTC

D: TRBD2
V: TRBV7-3
size: -
J: TRBJ2-1
CDR3: CASSLTSGGNEQFF
DNA: TGTGCCAGCAGCTTAACTAGCGGGGGCAATGAGCAGTTCTTC

D: -
V: TRBV19
size: -
J: TRBJ1-2
CDR3: CASSLRGDPNYGYTF
DNA: TGTGCCAGTAGTCTCCGGGGGGATCCTAACTATGGCTACACCTTC

D: TRBD1
V: TRBV28
size: -
J: TRBJ1-5
CDR3: CASSLWTGNQPQHF
DNA: TGTGCCAGCAGTCTATGGACAGGGAATCAGCCCCAGCATTTT

D: -
V: TRBV7-9
size: -
J: TRBJ1-1
CDR3: CASSFGSSREAFF
DNA: TGTGCCAGCAGCTTTGGTTCGTCGAGGGAAGCTTTCTTT

D: -
V: TRBV10-1
size: -
J: TRBJ1-4
CDR3: CASSESGANEKLFF
DNA: TGCGCCAGCAGTGAGTCAGGAGCTAATGAAAAACTGTTTTTT

D: -
V: TRBV29-1
size: -
J: TRBJ1-2
CDR3: CSVSPGGTNYGYTF
DNA: TGCAGCGTCTCCCCCGGGGGTACTAACTATGGCTACACCTTC

D: TRBD1
V: TRBV7-6
size: -
J: TRBJ1-4
CDR3: CASSRTGSANEKLFF
DNA: TGTGCCAGCAGCAGGACAGGATCGGCTAATGAAAAACTGTTTTTT

D: -
V: TRBV6-1
size: -
J: TRBJ1-4
CDR3: CASSESWTANEKLFF
DNA: TGTGCCAGCAGTGAAAGCTGGACAGCTAATGAAAAACTGTTTTTT

D: -
V: TRBV30
size: -
J: TRBJ1-5
CDR3: CAWSYEPRGNQPQHF
DNA: TGTGCCTGGTCTTACGAGCCACGGGGCAATCAGCCCCAGCATTTT

D: -
V: TRBV5-1
size: -
J: TRBJ2-5
CDR3: CASSPQGLVQETQYF
DNA: TGCGCCAGCAGCCCACAGGGTTTGGTGCAAGAGACCCAGTACTTC

D: -
V: TRBV9
size: -
J: TRBJ1-2
CDR3: CASRGEGAGYTF
DNA: TGTGCCAGCAGGGGGGAGGGTGCTGGCTACACCTTC

D: TRBD2
V: TRBV5-1
size: -
J: TRBJ2-3
CDR3: CASSRVTSGYTDTQYF
DNA: TGCGCCAGCAGCCGAGTCACTAGCGGGTACACAGATACGCAGTATTTT

D: -
V: TRBV4-3
size: -
J: TRBJ1-1
CDR3: CASSQETGKTEAFF
DNA: TGCGCCAGCAGCCAAGAGACGGGTAAAACTGAAGCTTTCTTT

D: TRBD2
V: TRBV28
size: -
J: TRBJ2-7
CDR3: CASSLLAGGPAYEQYF
DNA: TGTGCCAGCAGTTTATTGGCGGGAGGGCCTGCGTACGAGCAGTACTTC

D: TRBD1
V: TRBV2
size: -
J: TRBJ1-5
CDR3: CASSRSTGLSNQPQHF
DNA: TGTGCCAGCAGTCGATCGACAGGGCTTAGCAATCAGCCCCAGCATTTT

D: -
V: TRBV6-4
size: -
J: TRBJ1-4
CDR3: CASSVVPAVPGGNEKLFF
DNA: TGTGCCAGCAGTGTCGTACCGGCCGTGCCTGGGGGGAATGAAAAACTGTTTTTT

D: -
V: TRBV6-5
size: -
J: TRBJ2-1
CDR3: CASSPEATRNEQFF
DNA: TGTGCCAGCAGTCCGGAGGCTACGCGCAATGAGCAGTTCTTC

D: TRBD2
V: TRBV9
size: -
J: TRBJ2-1
CDR3: CASSGSLAGGLLHEQFF
DNA: TGTGCCAGCAGCGGCAGCCTAGCGGGAGGACTTCTCCATGAGCAGTTCTTC

D: TRBD1
V: TRBV5-4
size: -
J: TRBJ2-2
CDR3: CASSPGQANTGELFF
DNA: TGTGCCAGCAGCCCCGGACAGGCGAACACCGGGGAGCTGTTTTTT

D: -
V: TRBV30
size: -
J: TRBJ2-5
CDR3: CTWSVEETQYF
DNA: TGTACCTGGAGTGTAGAGGAGACCCAGTACTTC

D: -
V: TRBV2
size: -
J: TRBJ1-1
CDR3: CASSERVPEAFF
DNA: TGTGCCAGCAGTGAACGGGTCCCTGAAGCTTTCTTT

D: -
V: TRBV28
size: few
J: TRBJ1-5
CDR3: CASSFRRGNQPQHF
DNA: TGTGCCAGCAGTTTCCGCAGGGGCAATCAGCCCCAGCATTTT

D: -
V: TRBV28
size: -
J: TRBJ1-2
CDR3: CASSFRGSYGYTF
DNA: TGTGCCAGCAGTTTCAGGGGCTCCTATGGCTACACCTTC

D: -
V: TRBV3-1/TRBV3-2
size: -
J: TRBJ1-1
CDR3: CASSQLLLGGTEAFF
DNA: TGTGCCAGCAGCCAGCTGTTACTAGGCGGCACTGAAGCTTTCTTT

D: -
V: TRBV10-3
size: -
J: TRBJ1-4
CDR3: CAISQGETNEKLFF
DNA: TGTGCCATCAGTCAGGGTGAAACTAATGAAAAACTGTTTTTT

D: -
V: TRBV7-9
size: -
J: TRBJ1-5
CDR3: CASSSGYSNQPQHF
DNA: TGTGCCAGCAGTTCAGGGTATAGCAATCAGCCCCAGCATTTT

D: TRBD2
V: TRBV6-5
size: -
J: TRBJ2-1
CDR3: CASIAGRSYNEQFF
DNA: TGTGCCAGCATAGCGGGCCGCTCCTACAATGAGCAGTTCTTC

D: TRBD1
V: TRBV5-4
size: once
J: TRBJ2-7
CDR3: CASSPRRDRGYEQYF
DNA: TGTGCCAGCAGCCCCAGACGGGACAGGGGTTACGAGCAGTACTTC

D: -
V: TRBV7-2
size: -
J: TRBJ2-1
CDR3: CASSLSGIEQFF
DNA: TGTGCCAGCAGCTTGTCGGGGATTGAGCAGTTCTTC

D: -
V: TRBV28
size: -
J: TRBJ2-7
CDR3: CASSWDTSSGDEQYF
DNA: TGTGCCAGCAGTTGGGATACTAGCTCGGGCGACGAGCAGTACTTC

D: -
V: TRBV5-4
size: -
J: TRBJ1-1
CDR3: CASSLVEGLLTEAFF
DNA: TGTGCCAGCAGCTTGGTGGAGGGGCTCCTCACTGAAGCTTTCTTT

D: -
V: TRBV21-1
size: once
J: TRBJ2-5
CDR3: CASLTSSGQETQYF
DNA: TGTGCCAGCCTGACTAGTTCCGGCCAAGAGACCCAGTACTTC

D: TRBD1
V: TRBV9
size: -
J: TRBJ2-7
CDR3: CASSPRQGAYEQYF
DNA: TGTGCCAGCAGCCCCAGACAGGGGGCCTACGAGCAGTACTTC

D: TRBD2
V: TRBV5-1
size: -
J: TRBJ2-4
CDR3: CASSGPRSGTSGSIQYF
DNA: TGCGCCAGCAGCGGCCCTAGATCCGGGACTAGCGGCTCAATTCAGTACTTC

D: -
V: TRBV19
size: -
J: TRBJ2-3
CDR3: CASSIDYPDTQYF
DNA: TGTGCCAGTAGTATAGACTATCCAGATACGCAGTATTTT